The T cell receptor (beta chain) under discussion was sequenced for a study of CD8+ T cells in alopecia areata. The study, taken as a whole, reports: Compared with normal scalp, lesional scalp had higher clonality and more expanded CD8+ clones.

Treatment given: oral pan-JAK inhibitor, 5-10 mg twice daily. It was from alopecia areata patients that lesional scalp punch biopsies and peripheral blood were collected. PBMC-derived CD4+ and CD8+ T cells were sorted. RNA was isolated and reverse transcribed to cDNA, the sequencing template. Sequencing used immunoSEQ multiplex PCR; TCRdb keeps in-frame clones, though not all of them. The table shows approximately 160,000 clones, with 60% occurring only once. In regard to this clone: Its target is unknown.

This sample comprised CD4+ T cells sorted from blood, obtained at week 24, from a patient treated with tofacitinib. The TCR comes from a human donor with alopecia areata.

CDR3 sequence (DNA): TGTGCCTGGGGACGCGGATTGACGGGCGATTCACCCCTCCACTTT. Its protein is CAWGRGLTGDSPLHF. This chain joins TRBV30 and TRBJ1-6; D unresolved. The V end was cut by 5 bases, the J end by 8 bases, with 19 bases between. The CDR3 sequence is 15 residues long. Per germline, CDR1 GTSNPN and CDR2 SVGIG (reference sequence).